This is a list of T cell receptor beta chains from one sample in a study of cytotoxic CD8 clonotypes in ibrutinib-treated CLL. Method: immunoSEQ multiplex PCR; TCRdb's copy keeps in-frame clones and lacks some. The profile shows over 95,000 clones, 45% to 65% of them singletons. The sequencing used PBMCs, collected after 24 months of ibrutinib treatment. Source of these receptors: a human donor with chronic lymphocytic leukemia. Each CDR3 is given with its conserved first and last residue. D genes are given only for firm matches. Clone size is stated in some rows and not others, as once, few, many or a class when expanded.

j_gene: TRBJ1-6; d_gene: NA; abundance: few; v_gene: TRBV5-1; CDR3aa: CASSLAWVGSPLHF
j_gene: TRBJ1-2; d_gene: NA; abundance: few; v_gene: TRBV27; CDR3aa: CASSPGQTFYGYTF
j_gene: TRBJ2-6; d_gene: NA; abundance: NA; v_gene: TRBV28; CDR3aa: CASSGGGSGANVLTF
j_gene: TRBJ1-4; d_gene: NA; abundance: NA; v_gene: TRBV7-9; CDR3aa: CASSLNGPEVGEKLFF
j_gene: TRBJ2-3; d_gene: NA; abundance: few; v_gene: TRBV7-9; CDR3aa: CASSLDPGHTDTQYF
j_gene: TRBJ1-6; d_gene: TRBD1; abundance: NA; v_gene: TRBV7-8; CDR3aa: CASSLGGQGSYNSPLHF
j_gene: TRBJ1-4; d_gene: TRBD1; abundance: NA; v_gene: TRBV5-6; CDR3aa: CASSPGQARNEKLFF
j_gene: TRBJ2-1; d_gene: TRBD2; abundance: once; v_gene: TRBV5-3; CDR3aa: CARRTIELAGTDNEQFF
j_gene: TRBJ2-7; d_gene: TRBD1; abundance: NA; v_gene: TRBV29-1; CDR3aa: CSGQDRPTYEQYF
j_gene: TRBJ2-1; d_gene: TRBD2; abundance: NA; v_gene: TRBV7-6; CDR3aa: CASSLDGLAGSEQFF
j_gene: TRBJ1-1; d_gene: NA; abundance: few; v_gene: TRBV19; CDR3aa: CASMGGYTEAFF
j_gene: TRBJ2-1; d_gene: TRBD2; abundance: many; v_gene: TRBV9; CDR3aa: CASSVSGLAGVNEQFF
j_gene: TRBJ1-3; d_gene: NA; abundance: NA; v_gene: TRBV4-2; CDR3aa: CASSQDLRPDTIYF
j_gene: TRBJ1-1; d_gene: NA; abundance: NA; v_gene: TRBV19; CDR3aa: CASSMNENTEAFF
j_gene: TRBJ1-2; d_gene: TRBD1; abundance: NA; v_gene: TRBV29-1; CDR3aa: CSVESLVGTGIRYGYTF
j_gene: TRBJ1-2; d_gene: TRBD1; abundance: once; v_gene: TRBV30; CDR3aa: CASDRRPYGYTF
j_gene: TRBJ1-1; d_gene: NA; abundance: NA; v_gene: TRBV19; CDR3aa: CASSIRGNTEAFF
j_gene: TRBJ2-7; d_gene: NA; abundance: NA; v_gene: TRBV6-1; CDR3aa: CASSEHRNYEQYF
j_gene: TRBJ1-1; d_gene: NA; abundance: NA; v_gene: TRBV30; CDR3aa: CAWADFARGEAFF
j_gene: TRBJ2-7; d_gene: NA; abundance: NA; v_gene: TRBV14; CDR3aa: CASSQGGQSEYF
j_gene: TRBJ1-2; d_gene: TRBD1; abundance: few; v_gene: TRBV7-2; CDR3aa: CASSPQTGVDGYTF
j_gene: TRBJ1-6; d_gene: TRBD1; abundance: NA; v_gene: TRBV30; CDR3aa: CAWSGNRGQGSPLHF
j_gene: TRBJ2-5; d_gene: NA; abundance: NA; v_gene: TRBV1; CDR3aa: CTSSPSGVAGVEETQYF
j_gene: TRBJ1-2; d_gene: NA; abundance: NA; v_gene: TRBV5-4; CDR3aa: CASSQSGREYYGYTF
j_gene: TRBJ1-2; d_gene: NA; abundance: NA; v_gene: TRBV9; CDR3aa: CASSVVGPSAGYTF